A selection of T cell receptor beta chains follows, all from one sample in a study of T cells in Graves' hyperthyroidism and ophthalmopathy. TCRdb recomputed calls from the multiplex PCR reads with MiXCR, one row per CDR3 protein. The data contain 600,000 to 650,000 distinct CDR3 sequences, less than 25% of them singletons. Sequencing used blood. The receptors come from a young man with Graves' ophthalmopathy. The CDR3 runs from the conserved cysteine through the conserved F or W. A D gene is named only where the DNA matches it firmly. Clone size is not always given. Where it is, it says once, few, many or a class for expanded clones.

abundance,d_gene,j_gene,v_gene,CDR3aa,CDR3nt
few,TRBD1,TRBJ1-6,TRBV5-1,CASSKGTGGESPLHF,TGCGCCAGCAGCAAAGGGACAGGGGGCGAATCACCCCTCCACTTT
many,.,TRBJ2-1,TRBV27,CASSPRPVSVRSFF,TGTGCCAGCAGTCCCCGACCGGTCTCGGTACGATCGTTCTTC
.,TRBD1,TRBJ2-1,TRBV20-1,CSARYRDRAHNEQFF,TGCAGTGCTAGATACCGGGACAGGGCCCACAATGAGCAGTTCTTC
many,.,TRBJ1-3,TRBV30,CAWSRISGNTIYF,TGTGCCTGGAGCAGGATCTCTGGAAACACCATATATTTT
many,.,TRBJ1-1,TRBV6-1,CASSSLSMNTEAFF,TGTGCCAGCAGTTCCCTTAGCATGAACACTGAAGCTTTCTTT
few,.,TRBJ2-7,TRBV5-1,CASSLDYGGRNLVEQYF,TGCGCCAGCAGCTTGGATTATGGGGGACGTAACCTCGTCGAGCAGTACTTC
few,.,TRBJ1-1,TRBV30,CAWSARQLNTEAFF,TGTGCCTGGAGTGCCAGACAGTTGAACACTGAAGCTTTCTTT
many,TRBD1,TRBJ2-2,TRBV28,CASTPGTGNTGELFF,TGTGCCAGCACCCCCGGGACAGGAAACACCGGGGAGCTGTTTTTT
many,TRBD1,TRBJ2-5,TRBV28,CASSSFTGGRGETQYF,TGTGCCAGCAGTTCGTTCACAGGGGGTCGTGGAGAGACCCAGTACTTC
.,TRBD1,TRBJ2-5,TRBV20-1,CSAIDGGAQGAQYF,TGCAGTGCCATCGACGGCGGAGCCCAGGGGGCCCAGTACTTC
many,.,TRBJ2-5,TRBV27,CASSLRGRETQYF,TGTGCCAGCAGTCTCAGGGGCAGGGAGACCCAGTACTTC
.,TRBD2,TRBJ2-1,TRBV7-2,CASSLVGTSGVDEQFF,TGTGCCAGCAGCTTAGTAGGGACTAGCGGGGTAGATGAGCAGTTCTTC
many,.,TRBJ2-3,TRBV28,CASSLSGAFTQYF,TGTGCCAGCAGTTTATCAGGGGCGTTTACGCAGTATTTT
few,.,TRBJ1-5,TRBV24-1,CATSEDTNQPQHF,TGTGCCACCAGTGAGGACACAAATCAGCCCCAGCATTTT
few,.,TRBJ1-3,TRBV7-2,CASSANRASGNTIYF,TGTGCCAGCAGCGCAAACAGGGCTAGTGGAAACACCATATATTTT